Sequencing of this T cell receptor (beta chain) was carried out in a study of blood T cell repertoires in COVID-19. Study context: Donors in the United States, Italy and Spain gave samples during acute or convalescent COVID-19. The cDNA or gDNA used as material had been derived from T cells, B-cell-depleted T cells, or PBMCs.

Original analysis: Using reference gene primer amplification, nucleated cell counts were estimated. Profiling relied on immunoSEQ multiplex PCR, and the TCRdb table lists in-frame clones only, not all of them. That table supplies the V and J calls and clone size; D and trimming were determined from the DNA. Of roughly 350,000 clones in the sample, 80% to 95% were seen once. V lost 7 bases to trimming and J lost 1 base, with 17 bases between them. Germline V CDR1 and CDR2: SNHLY, FYNNEI. The CDR3 has 16 residues. The TCR comes from a woman younger than 45 who had recovered from COVID-19. This chain joins TRBV2 and TRBJ1-3; D perhaps matches TRBD1 (6 bases). The sequencing input was PBMCs or T cells enriched from blood (not recorded which). CDR3 coding DNA: TGTGCCAGCATGTACAGGGAGCAAGTTTCTGGAAACACCATATATTTT. It yields the protein CASMYREQVSGNTIYF.